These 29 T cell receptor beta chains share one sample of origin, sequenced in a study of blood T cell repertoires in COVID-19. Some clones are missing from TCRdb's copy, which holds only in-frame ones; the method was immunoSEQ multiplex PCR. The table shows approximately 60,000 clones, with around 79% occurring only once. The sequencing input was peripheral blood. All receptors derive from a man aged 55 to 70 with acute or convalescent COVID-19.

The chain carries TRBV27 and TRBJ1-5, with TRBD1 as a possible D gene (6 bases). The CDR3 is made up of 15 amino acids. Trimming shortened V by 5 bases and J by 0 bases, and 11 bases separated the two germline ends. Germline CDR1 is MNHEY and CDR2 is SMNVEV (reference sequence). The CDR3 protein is CASSLTGYSNQPQHF. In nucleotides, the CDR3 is TGTGCCAGCAGTCTCACAGGGTATAGCAATCAGCCCCAGCATTTT.

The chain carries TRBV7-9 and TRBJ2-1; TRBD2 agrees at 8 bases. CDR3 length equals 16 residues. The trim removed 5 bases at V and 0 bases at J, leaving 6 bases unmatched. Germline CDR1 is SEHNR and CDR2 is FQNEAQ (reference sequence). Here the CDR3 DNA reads TGTGCCAGCAGCCCCGTCGGGGGGGGCTCCTACAATGAGCAGTTCTTC. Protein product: CASSPVGGGSYNEQFF.

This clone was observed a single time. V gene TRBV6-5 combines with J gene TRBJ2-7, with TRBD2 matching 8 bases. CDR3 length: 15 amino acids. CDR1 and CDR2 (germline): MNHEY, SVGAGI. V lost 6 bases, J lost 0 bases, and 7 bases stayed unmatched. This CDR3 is CASSPTSAVSYEQYF. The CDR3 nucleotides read TGTGCCAGCAGCCCGACTAGCGCAGTCTCCTACGAGCAGTACTTC.

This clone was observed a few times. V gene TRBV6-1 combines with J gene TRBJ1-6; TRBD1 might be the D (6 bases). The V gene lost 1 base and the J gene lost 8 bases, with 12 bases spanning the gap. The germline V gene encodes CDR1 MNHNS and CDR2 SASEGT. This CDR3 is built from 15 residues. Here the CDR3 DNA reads TGTGCCAGCAGTGAAGGGGGGCTGAAGGATTCACCCCTCCACTTT. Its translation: CASSEGGLKDSPLHF.

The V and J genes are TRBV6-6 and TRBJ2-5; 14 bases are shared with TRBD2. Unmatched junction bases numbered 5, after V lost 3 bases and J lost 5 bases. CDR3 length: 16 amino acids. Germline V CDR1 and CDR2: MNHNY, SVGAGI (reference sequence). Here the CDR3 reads CASSYPGLAGEETQYF. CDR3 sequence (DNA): TGTGCCAGCAGTTATCCGGGACTAGCGGGAGAGGAGACCCAGTACTTC.

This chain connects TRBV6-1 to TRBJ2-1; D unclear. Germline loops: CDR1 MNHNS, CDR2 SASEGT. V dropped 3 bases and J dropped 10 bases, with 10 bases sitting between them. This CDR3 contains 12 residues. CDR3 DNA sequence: TGTGCCAGCAGTGAGCAGGTTAGGGAGCAGTTCTTC. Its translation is CASSEQVREQFF.

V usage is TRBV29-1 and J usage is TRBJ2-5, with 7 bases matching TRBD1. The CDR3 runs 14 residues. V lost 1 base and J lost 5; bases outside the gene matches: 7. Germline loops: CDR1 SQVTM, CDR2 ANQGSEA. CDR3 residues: CSVEAPDRAETQYF. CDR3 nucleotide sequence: TGCAGCGTTGAAGCCCCCGACAGGGCGGAGACCCAGTACTTC.

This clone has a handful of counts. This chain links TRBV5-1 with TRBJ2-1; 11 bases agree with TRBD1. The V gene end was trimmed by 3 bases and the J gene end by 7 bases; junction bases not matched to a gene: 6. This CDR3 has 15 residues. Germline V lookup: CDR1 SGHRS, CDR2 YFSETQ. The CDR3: CASSSRDRGLNEQFF. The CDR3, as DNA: TGCGCCAGCAGCTCCCGGGACAGGGGGTTAAATGAGCAGTTCTTC.

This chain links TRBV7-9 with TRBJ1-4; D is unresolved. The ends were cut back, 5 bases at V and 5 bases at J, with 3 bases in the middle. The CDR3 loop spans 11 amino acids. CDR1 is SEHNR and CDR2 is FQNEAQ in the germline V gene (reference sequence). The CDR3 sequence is CASSLNEKLFF. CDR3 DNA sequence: TGTGCCAGCAGCCTAAATGAAAAACTGTTTTTT.

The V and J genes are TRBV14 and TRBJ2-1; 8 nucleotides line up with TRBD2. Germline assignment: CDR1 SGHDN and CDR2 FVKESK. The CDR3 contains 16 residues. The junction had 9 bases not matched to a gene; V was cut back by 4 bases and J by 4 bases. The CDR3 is CASSRHRGGRYNEQFF. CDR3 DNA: TGTGCCAGCAGCCGCCATCGCGGCGGGAGGTACAATGAGCAGTTCTTC.

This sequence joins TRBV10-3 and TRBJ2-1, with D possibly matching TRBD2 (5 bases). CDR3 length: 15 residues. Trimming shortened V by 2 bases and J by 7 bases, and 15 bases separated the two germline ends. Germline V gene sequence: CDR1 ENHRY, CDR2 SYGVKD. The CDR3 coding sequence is TGTGCCATCAGTGAGATGGGCGGGCTGGGGAATGAGCAGTTCTTC. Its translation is CAISEMGGLGNEQFF.

CDR3 coding DNA: TGTGCCAGCAGCTTCCTTCCTACTAGCGGGAGGAGCGATGAGCAGTTCTTC. This sequence encodes CASSFLPTSGRSDEQFF. V and J are TRBV7-2 and TRBJ2-1; 12 bases align to TRBD2. This CDR3 is 17 amino acids long. V lost 3 bases, J lost 8 bases, and 11 bases stayed unmatched. CDR1 is SGHTA, CDR2 FQGNSA, per germline.

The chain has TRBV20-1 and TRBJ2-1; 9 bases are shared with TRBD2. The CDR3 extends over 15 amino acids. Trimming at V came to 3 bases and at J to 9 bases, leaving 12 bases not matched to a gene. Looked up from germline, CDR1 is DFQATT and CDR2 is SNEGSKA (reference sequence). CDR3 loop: CSASFGLAGKLEQFF. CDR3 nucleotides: TGCAGTGCTAGTTTCGGCCTAGCGGGAAAACTTGAGCAGTTCTTC.

This chain's CDR3 is CASSPGYTEAFF. As DNA, the CDR3 is TGTGCCAGCAGCCCAGGTTACACTGAAGCTTTCTTT. This rearrangement joins TRBV7-3 to TRBJ1-1; D gene ambiguous. The germline CDR1 and CDR2 sequences are SGHTA and FQGTGA. This CDR3 region has 12 residues. The V gene lost 5 bases and the J gene lost 3 bases, with 7 bases spanning the gap.

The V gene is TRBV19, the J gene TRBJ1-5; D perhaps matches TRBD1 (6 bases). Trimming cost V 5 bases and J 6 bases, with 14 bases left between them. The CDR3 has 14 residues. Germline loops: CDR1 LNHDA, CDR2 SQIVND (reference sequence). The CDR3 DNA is TGTGCCAGTAGTTCGGGACACAGAGGTCAGCCCCAGCATTTT. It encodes CASSSGHRGQPQHF.

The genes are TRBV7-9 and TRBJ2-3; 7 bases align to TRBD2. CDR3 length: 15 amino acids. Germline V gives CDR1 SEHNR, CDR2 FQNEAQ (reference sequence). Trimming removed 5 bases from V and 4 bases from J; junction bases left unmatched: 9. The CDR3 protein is CASSLWGRGADTQYF. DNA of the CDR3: TGTGCCAGCAGCCTATGGGGACGGGGGGCAGATACGCAGTATTTT. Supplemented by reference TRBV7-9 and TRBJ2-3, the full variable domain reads DTGVSQNPRHKITKRGQNVTFRCDPISEHNRLYWYRQTLGQGPEFLTYFQNEAQLEKSRLLSDRFSAERPKGSFSTLEIQRTEQGDSAMYLCASSLWGRGADTQYFGPGTRLTVL.

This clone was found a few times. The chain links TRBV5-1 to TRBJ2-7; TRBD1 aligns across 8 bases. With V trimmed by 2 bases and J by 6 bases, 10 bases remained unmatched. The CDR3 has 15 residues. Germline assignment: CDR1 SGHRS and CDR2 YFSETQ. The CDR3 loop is CASSFLDRASGEQYF. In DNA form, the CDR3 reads TGCGCCAGCAGCTTCTTGGACAGGGCCTCCGGCGAGCAGTACTTC.

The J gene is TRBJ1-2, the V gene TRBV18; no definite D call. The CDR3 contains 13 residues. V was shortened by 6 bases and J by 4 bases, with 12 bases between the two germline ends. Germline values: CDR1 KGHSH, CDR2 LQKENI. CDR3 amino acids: CASSFSDGYGYTF. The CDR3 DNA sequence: TGTGCCAGCTCGTTCAGTGATGGCTATGGCTACACCTTC.

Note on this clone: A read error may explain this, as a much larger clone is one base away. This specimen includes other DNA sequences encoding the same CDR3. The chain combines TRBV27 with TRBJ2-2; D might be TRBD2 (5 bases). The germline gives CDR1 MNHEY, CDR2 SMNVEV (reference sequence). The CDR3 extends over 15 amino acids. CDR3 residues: CASSLGEGETGELFF. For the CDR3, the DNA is TGTGCCAGCAGTTTGGGAGAGGGCGAAACCGGGGAACTGTTTTTT.

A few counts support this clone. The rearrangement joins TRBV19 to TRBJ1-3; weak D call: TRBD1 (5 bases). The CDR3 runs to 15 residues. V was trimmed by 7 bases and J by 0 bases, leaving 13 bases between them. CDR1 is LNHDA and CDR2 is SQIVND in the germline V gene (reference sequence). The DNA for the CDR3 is TGTGCCAGTATAAAACAGGCGAACTCTGGAAACACCATATATTTT. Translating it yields CASIKQANSGNTIYF. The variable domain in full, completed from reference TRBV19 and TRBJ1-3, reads DGGITQSPKYLFRKEGQNVTLSCEQNLNHDAMYWYRQDPGQGLRLIYYSQIVNDFQKGDIAEGYSVSREKKESFPLTVTSAQKNPTAFYLCASIKQANSGNTIYFGEGSWLTVV.

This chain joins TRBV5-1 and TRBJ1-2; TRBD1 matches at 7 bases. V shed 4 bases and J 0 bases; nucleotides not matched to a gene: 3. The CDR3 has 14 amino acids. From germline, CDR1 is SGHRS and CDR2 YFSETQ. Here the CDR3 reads CASSRDSTNYGYTF. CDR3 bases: TGCGCCAGCAGCCGGGACAGTACTAACTATGGCTACACCTTC.

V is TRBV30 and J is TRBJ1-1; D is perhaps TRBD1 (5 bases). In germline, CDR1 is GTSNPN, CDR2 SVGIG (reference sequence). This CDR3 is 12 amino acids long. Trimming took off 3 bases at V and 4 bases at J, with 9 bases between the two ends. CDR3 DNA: TGTGCCTGGAGGGGACTCCTCACTGAAGCTTTCTTT. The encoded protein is CAWRGLLTEAFF.

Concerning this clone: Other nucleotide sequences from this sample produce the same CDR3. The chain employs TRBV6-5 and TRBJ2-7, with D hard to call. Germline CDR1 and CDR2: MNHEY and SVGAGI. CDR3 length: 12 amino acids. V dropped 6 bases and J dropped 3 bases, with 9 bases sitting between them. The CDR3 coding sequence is TGTGCCAGCAGCCCAACGGGCTACGAGCAGTACTTC. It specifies CASSPTGYEQYF.

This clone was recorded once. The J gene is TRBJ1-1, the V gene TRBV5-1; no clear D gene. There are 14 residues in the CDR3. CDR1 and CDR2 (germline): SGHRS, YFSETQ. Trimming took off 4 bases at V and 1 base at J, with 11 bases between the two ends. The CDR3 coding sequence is TGCGCCAGCAGCCAGGACTCCCGGAACACTGAAGCTTTCTTT. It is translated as CASSQDSRNTEAFF.

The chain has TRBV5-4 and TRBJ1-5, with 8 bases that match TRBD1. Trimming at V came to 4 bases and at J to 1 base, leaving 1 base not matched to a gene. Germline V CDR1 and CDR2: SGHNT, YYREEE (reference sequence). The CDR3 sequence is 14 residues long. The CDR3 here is CASSRDRSNQPQHF. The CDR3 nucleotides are TGTGCCAGCAGCAGGGACAGGAGCAATCAGCCCCAGCATTTT.

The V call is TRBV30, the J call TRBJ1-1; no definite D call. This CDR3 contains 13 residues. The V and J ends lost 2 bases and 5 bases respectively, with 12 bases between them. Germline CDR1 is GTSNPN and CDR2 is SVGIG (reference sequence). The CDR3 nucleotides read TGTGCCTGGAGTCGCGGGGAAAGAACTGAAGCTTTCTTT. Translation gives CAWSRGERTEAFF.

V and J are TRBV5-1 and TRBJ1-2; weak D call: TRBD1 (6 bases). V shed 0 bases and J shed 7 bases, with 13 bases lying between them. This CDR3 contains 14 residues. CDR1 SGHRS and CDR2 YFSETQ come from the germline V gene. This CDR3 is CASSLDRAGGGYTF. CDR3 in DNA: TGCGCCAGCAGCTTGGACAGGGCGGGAGGTGGCTACACCTTC.

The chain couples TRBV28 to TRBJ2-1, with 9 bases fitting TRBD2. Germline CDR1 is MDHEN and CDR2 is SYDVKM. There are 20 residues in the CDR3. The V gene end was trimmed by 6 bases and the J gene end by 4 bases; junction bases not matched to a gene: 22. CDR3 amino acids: CASSRLSFGRPAGGYNEQFF. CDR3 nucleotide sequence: TGTGCCAGCAGCCGTTTATCTTTTGGCCGTCCGGCGGGAGGGTACAATGAGCAGTTCTTC.

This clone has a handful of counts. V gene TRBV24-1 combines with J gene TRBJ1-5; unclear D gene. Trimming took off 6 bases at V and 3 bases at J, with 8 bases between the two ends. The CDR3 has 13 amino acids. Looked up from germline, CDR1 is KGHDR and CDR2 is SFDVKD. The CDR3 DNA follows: TGTGCCACCAGTAGCGGGTTCAATCAGCCCCAGCATTTT. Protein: CATSSGFNQPQHF.